This entry concerns a single T cell receptor (beta chain). Its specificity is unknown. There are 16 residues in the CDR3. Trimming cost V 6 bases and J 3 bases; bases outside gene matches: 11. Germline-derived CDR1 and CDR2 are DFQATT and SNEGSKA (reference sequence). The data derive from a study of identical twins. TCRdb recomputed calls from the 5' RACE reads with MiXCR, one row per CDR3 protein. The sample consists of more than 400,000 distinct CDR3 sequences, 12% to 15% of them appearing once. The study, taken as a whole, reports: Where beta out-of-frame sequences were concerned, excess twin sharing was weaker. While abundant cord blood beta clonotypes carried fewer insertions, memory repertoires showed no such pattern.

This same sample was also taken into another study, of yellow fever vaccine responses in identical twins.

The sample comprised CD4+ T cells sorted from blood. This rearrangement joins TRBV20-1 to TRBJ2-1; 10 nucleotides match TRBD2. This clonotype was sampled from a woman in her late teens or twenties in good health. The CDR3 region is CSAYPPGTSVYNEQFF. The CDR3 DNA reads TGCAGTGCGTATCCCCCCGGGACTAGCGTCTACAATGAGCAGTTCTTC.